The clone carrying this TCR beta chain was observed a handful of times. The data originate from a study of blood T cell repertoires in COVID-19. Study in general: COVID-19 samples collected from the United States, Italy and Spain covered acute and convalescent phases. PBMCs, B-cell-depleted T cells, or T cells provided the cDNA or gDNA that made up the material.

This CDR3 spans 12 amino acids. After removal of 4 bases from V and 5 bases from J, the junction contained 1 base not matched to a gene. Germline values: CDR1 MDHEN, CDR2 SYDVKM. Study processing details: Reference gene primers were amplified, and this amplification served to estimate nucleated cell counts. Data came from immunoSEQ multiplex PCR; TCRdb stores just in-frame clones and leaves some out. The V and J calls and clone size are taken from that table; D and trimming were inferred from the DNA. The data hold approximately 140,000 clones, with around nine tenths observed a single time. What was sequenced was peripheral blood. The chain is built from TRBV28 and TRBJ1-2; 7 positions agree with TRBD1. This TCR was recovered from a man aged 50 to 59 with active or convalescent COVID-19. The CDR3 bases are TGTGCCAGCAGTTACAGGGGTTATGGCTACACCTTC. Protein: CASSYRGYGYTF.